This T cell receptor beta chain is from a study of beta chain features in type 1 diabetes. Whole-study context: Age, gender and cell yields were alike across patients and healthy donors.

Only a few counts were recorded for this clone. The antigen is not known. All of the isolated RNA was reverse transcribed, so expressed TCRB transcripts were sequenced. Repertoires were generated with immunoSEQ multiplex PCR, while TCRdb's copy carries only in-frame clones and drops some. The sample records 250,000 to 300,000 clones, 8% being singletons. CDR1 and CDR2 from the germline V gene are SQVTM and ANQGSEA. Trimming at V came to 6 bases and at J to 7 bases, leaving 15 bases not matched to a gene. This CDR3 has 16 amino acids. Study observations and caveats: When VDJ junctions were examined, type 1 diabetes patients showed fewer insertions and more deletions.

This TCR came from a woman aged 18-29 years in good health. Sequenced material: central memory CD4+ T cells from blood. V usage is TRBV29-1 and J usage is TRBJ2-2, with 9 bases fitting TRBD1. The chain's CDR3 is CSVRFEGTGNYGELFF. CDR3 nucleotides: TGCAGCGTCCGATTTGAAGGGACAGGGAATTACGGGGAGCTGTTTTTT.